This T cell receptor beta chain came from a study of blood T cell repertoires in COVID-19. Study-wide background: COVID-19 samples from acute and convalescent phases originated in the United States, Italy and Spain.

This CDR3 is 16 amino acids long. The J segment lost 0 bases and the V segment lost 5 bases, leaving 8 bases of the junction unmatched. Germline CDR1 reads SGHVS; CDR2 reads FQNEAQ. Only a few counts were recorded for this clone. Profiling relied on immunoSEQ multiplex PCR, and the TCRdb table lists in-frame clones only, not all of them. The sample lists hundreds of thousands of clones; 70% to 90% were seen once. The receptor was derived from a man aged 18 to 30 with active or convalescent COVID-19. The genes are TRBV7-8 and TRBJ1-2; the match to TRBD1 covers 8 bases. Material for sequencing was peripheral blood. Here the CDR3 reads CASSPDRALANYGYTF. Here the CDR3 DNA reads TGTGCCAGCAGCCCGGACAGGGCTCTAGCTAACTATGGCTACACCTTC.